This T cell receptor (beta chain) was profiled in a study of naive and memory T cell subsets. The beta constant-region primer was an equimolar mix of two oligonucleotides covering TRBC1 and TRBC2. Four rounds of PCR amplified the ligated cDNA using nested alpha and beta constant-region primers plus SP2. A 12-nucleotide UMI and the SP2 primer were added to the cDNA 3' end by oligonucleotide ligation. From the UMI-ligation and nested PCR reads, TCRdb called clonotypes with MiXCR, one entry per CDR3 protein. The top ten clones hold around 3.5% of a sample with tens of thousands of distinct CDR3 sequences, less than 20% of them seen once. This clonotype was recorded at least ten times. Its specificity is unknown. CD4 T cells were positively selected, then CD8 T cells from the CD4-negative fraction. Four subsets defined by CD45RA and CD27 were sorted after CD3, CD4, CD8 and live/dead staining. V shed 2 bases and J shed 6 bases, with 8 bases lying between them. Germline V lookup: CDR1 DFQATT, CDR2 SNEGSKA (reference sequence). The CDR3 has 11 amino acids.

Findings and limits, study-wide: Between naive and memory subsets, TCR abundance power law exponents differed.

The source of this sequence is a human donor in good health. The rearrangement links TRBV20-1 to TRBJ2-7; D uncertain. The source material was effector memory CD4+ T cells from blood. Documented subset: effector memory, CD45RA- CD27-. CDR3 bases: TGCAGTGCTAGAAACGGGCCCGAGCAGTACTTC. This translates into CSARNGPEQYF.